The 7 T cell receptor beta chains below were found in one sample sequenced in a study of CD8 T cells in Susac syndrome. Random hexamers were used to reverse transcribe the RNA input (about 0.45 to 1 ug). TCRdb processed the immunoSEQ multiplex PCR reads anew with MiXCR; each CDR3 protein has one entry. The table includes over 70,000 distinct CDR3 sequences, roughly 96% detected once. Sequenced sample: CD8+ T cells from PBMCs. Receptors were obtained from a human donor with Susac syndrome.

The genes are TRBV7-3 and TRBJ1-2; D is possibly TRBD1 (5 bases). Germline loops: CDR1 SGHTA, CDR2 FQGTGA. Trimming shortened V by 5 bases and J by 5 bases, and 9 bases separated the two germline ends. This CDR3 is built from 12 residues. The CDR3: CASSPGGYGYTF. DNA of the CDR3: TGTGCCAGCAGCCCCGGGGGATATGGCTACACCTTC. Supplemented by reference TRBV7-3 and TRBJ1-2, the full variable domain reads GAGVSQTPSNKVTEKGKYVELRCDPISGHTALYWYRQSLGQGPEFLIYFQGTGAADDSGLPNDRFFAVRPEGSVSTLKIQRTERGDSAVYLCASSPGGYGYTFGSGTRLTVV.

The chain uses TRBV20-1 and TRBJ1-1; 8 bases are shared with TRBD1. Germline CDR1 DFQATT, CDR2 SNEGSKA (reference sequence). J was trimmed by 5 bases and V by 6 bases; bases with no gene match: 2. The CDR3 is 11 amino acids. For the CDR3, the DNA is TGCAGTGCCCGACAGGGGACTGAAGCTTTCTTT. It is translated as CSARQGTEAFF.

The chain carries TRBV6-5 and TRBJ1-5; a possible D gene is TRBD1 (5 bases). V was trimmed by 7 bases and J by 0 bases, leaving 13 bases between them. The CDR3 is 15 residues long. Germline CDR1 is MNHEY and CDR2 is SVGAGI. The CDR3 bases are TGTGCCAGCACCCAGGGAAAGTATAGCAATCAGCCCCAGCATTTT. Translated: CASTQGKYSNQPQHF.

The genes are TRBV20-1 and TRBJ2-2; D is unresolved. Germline CDR1 reads DFQATT; CDR2 reads SNEGSKA (reference sequence). The CDR3 length is 13 residues. The V gene lost 6 bases and the J gene lost 3 bases, with 11 bases spanning the gap. CDR3 amino acids: CSAPIWDTGELFF. The CDR3 region has the DNA TGCAGTGCCCCTATCTGGGACACCGGGGAGCTGTTTTTT.

This chain joins TRBV4-3 and TRBJ2-7; D gene unclear. V lost 4 bases and J 3 bases, leaving 10 bases between the germline ends. CDR1 is LGHNA and CDR2 is YSLEER in the germline V gene. The CDR3 totals 13 residues. CDR3: CASSPQTDYEQYF. CDR3 nucleotide sequence: TGCGCCAGCAGCCCGCAGACTGACTACGAGCAGTACTTC.

This chain connects TRBV28 to TRBJ2-7, with D hard to call. The CDR3 loop spans 11 amino acids. Germline V CDR1 and CDR2: MDHEN, SYDVKM. Trimming took off 1 base at V and 6 bases at J, with 4 bases between the two ends. CDR3 protein: CASSLSREQYF. CDR3 coding DNA: TGTGCCAGCAGTTTATCGCGCGAGCAGTACTTC.

The rearrangement joins TRBV18 to TRBJ2-7; no clear D. V was cut by 4 bases and J by 2 bases, with 9 bases left in between. Germline CDR1 and CDR2: KGHSH and LQKENI. CDR3 length: 13 amino acids. The CDR3 sequence: CASSQNRPYEQYF. In nucleotides, the CDR3 is TGTGCCAGCTCACAGAATCGCCCCTACGAGCAGTACTTC.